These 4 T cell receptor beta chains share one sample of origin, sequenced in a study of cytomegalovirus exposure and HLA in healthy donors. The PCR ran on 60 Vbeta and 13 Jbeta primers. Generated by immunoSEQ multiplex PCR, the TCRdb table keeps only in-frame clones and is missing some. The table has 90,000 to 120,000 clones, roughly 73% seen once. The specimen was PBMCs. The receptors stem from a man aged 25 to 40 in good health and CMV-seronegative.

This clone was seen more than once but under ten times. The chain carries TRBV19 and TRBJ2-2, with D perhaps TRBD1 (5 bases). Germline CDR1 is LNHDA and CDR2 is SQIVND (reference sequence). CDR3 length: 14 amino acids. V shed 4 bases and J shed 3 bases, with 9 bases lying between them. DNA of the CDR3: TGTGCCAGTAGTAATTCAGGGTACACCGGGGAGCTGTTTTTT. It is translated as CASSNSGYTGELFF.

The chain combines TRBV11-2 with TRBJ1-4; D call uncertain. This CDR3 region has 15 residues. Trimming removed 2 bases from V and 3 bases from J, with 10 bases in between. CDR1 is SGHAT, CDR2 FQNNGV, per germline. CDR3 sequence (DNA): TGTGCCAGCAGCTTATCGGGGTGGTCTAATGAAAAACTGTTTTTT. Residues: CASSLSGWSNEKLFF.

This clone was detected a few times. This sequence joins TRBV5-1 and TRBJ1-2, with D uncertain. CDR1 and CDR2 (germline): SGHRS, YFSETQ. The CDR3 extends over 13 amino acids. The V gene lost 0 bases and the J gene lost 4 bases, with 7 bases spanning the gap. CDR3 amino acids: CASSLGDFYGYTF. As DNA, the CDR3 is TGCGCCAGCAGCTTGGGCGATTTCTATGGCTACACCTTC. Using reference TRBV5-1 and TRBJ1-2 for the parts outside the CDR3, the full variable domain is KAGVTQTPRYLIKTRGQQVTLSCSPISGHRSVSWYQQTPGQGLQFLFEYFSETQRNKGNFPGRFSGRQFSNSRSEMNVSTLELGDSALYLCASSLGDFYGYTFGSGTRLTVV.

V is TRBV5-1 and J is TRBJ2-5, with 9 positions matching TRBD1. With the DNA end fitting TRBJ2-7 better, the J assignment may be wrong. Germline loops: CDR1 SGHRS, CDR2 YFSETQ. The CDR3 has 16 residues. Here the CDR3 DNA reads TGCGCCAGCAGCTCCGTACAGGGGGCAGAATCCTACGAGCAGTACTTC. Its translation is CASSSVQGAESYEQYF.